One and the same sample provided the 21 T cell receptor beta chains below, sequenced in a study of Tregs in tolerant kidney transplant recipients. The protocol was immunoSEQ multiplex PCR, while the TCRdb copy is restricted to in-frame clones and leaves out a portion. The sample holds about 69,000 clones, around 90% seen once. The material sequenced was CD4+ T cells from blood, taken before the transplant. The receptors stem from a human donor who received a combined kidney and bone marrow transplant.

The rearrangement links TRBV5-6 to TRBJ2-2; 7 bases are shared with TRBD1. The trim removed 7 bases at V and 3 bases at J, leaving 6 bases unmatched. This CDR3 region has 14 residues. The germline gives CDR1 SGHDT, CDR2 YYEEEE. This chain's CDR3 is CASRRTGHTGELFF. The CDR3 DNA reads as TGTGCCAGCCGACGGACAGGACACACCGGGGAGCTGTTTTTT. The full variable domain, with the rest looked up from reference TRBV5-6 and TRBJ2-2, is DAGVTQSPTHLIKTRGQQVTLRCSPKSGHDTVSWYQQALGQGPQFIFQYYEEEERQRGNFPDRFSGHQFPNYSSELNVNALLLGDSALYLCASRRTGHTGELFFGEGSRLTVL.

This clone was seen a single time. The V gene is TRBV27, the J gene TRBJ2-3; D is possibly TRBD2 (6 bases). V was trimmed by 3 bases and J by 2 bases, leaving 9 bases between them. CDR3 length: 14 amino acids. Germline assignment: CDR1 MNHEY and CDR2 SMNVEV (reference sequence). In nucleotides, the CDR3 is TGTGCCAGCAGTTTGTGGGACTCCACAGATACGCAGTATTTT. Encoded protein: CASSLWDSTDTQYF.

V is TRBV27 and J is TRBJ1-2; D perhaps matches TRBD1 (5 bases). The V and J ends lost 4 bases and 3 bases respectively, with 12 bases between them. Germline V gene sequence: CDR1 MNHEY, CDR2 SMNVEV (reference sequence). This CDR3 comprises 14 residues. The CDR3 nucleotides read TGTGCCAGCAGTTGGGCCCAGGGTGACTATGGCTACACCTTC. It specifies CASSWAQGDYGYTF.

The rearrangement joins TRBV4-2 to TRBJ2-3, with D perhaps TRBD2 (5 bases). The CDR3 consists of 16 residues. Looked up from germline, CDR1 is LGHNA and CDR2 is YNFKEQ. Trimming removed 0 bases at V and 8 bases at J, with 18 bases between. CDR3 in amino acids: CASSQERLAAVGTQYF. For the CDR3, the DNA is TGTGCCAGCAGCCAAGAGCGCCTAGCAGCGGTCGGTACGCAGTATTTT.

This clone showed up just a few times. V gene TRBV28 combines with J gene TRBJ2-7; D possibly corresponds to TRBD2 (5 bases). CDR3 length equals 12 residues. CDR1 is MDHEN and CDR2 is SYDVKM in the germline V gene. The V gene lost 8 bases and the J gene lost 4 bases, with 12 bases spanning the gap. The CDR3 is CASRQLGYEQYF. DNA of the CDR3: TGTGCCAGCCGACAACTAGGGTACGAGCAGTACTTC. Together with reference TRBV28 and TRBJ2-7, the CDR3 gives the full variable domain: DVKVTQSSRYLVKRTGEKVFLECVQDMDHENMFWYRQDPGLGLRLIYFSYDVKMKEKGDIPEGYSVSREKKERFSLILESASTNQTSMYLCASRQLGYEQYFGPGTRLTVT.

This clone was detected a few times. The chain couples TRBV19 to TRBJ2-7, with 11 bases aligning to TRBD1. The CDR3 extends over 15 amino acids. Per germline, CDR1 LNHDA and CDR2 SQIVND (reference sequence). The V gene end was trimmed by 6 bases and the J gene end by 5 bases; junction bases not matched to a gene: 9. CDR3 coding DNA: TGTGCCAGTAGCGCTGGACAGGGGGCGTTGGACGAGCAGTACTTC. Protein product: CASSAGQGALDEQYF.

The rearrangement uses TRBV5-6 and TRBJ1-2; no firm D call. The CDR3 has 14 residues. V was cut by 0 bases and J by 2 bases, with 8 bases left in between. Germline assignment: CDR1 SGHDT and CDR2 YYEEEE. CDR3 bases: TGTGCCAGCAGCTTGGGGGCAGACAACTATGGCTACACCTTC. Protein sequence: CASSLGADNYGYTF.

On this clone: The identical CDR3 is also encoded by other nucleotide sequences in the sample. The CDR3 here is CASSLPGTGTYEQYF. The CDR3 DNA is TGTGCCAGCAGTTTACCCGGGACAGGGACCTACGAGCAGTACTTC. This rearrangement joins TRBV28 to TRBJ2-7, with 9 nucleotides matching TRBD1. With 2 bases clipped from V and 2 bases from J, the junction kept 4 bases outside the gene matches. In germline, CDR1 is MDHEN, CDR2 SYDVKM. The CDR3 extends over 15 amino acids. The variable domain in full, with the rest retrieved from reference TRBV28 and TRBJ2-7, is DVKVTQSSRYLVKRTGEKVFLECVQDMDHENMFWYRQDPGLGLRLIYFSYDVKMKEKGDIPEGYSVSREKKERFSLILESASTNQTSMYLCASSLPGTGTYEQYFGPGTRLTVT.

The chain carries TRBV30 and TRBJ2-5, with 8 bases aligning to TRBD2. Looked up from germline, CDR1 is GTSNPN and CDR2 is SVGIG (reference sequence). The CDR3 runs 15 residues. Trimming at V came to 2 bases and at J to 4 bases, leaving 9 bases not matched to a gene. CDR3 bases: TGTGCCTGGAGTATCGGTAGCGGGAACTTAGAGACCCAGTACTTC. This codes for CAWSIGSGNLETQYF.

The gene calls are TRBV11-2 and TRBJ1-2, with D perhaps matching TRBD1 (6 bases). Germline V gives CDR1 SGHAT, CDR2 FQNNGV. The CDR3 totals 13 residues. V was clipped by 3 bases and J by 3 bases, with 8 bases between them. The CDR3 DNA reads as TGTGCCAGCAGCTTGGACAGCCACTATGGCTACACCTTC. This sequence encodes CASSLDSHYGYTF.

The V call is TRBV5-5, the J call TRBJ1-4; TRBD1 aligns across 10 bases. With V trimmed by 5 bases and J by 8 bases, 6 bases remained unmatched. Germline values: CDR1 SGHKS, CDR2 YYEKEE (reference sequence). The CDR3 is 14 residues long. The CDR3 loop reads CASRRTGGDEKLFF. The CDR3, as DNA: TGTGCCAGCAGGAGGACAGGGGGGGACGAAAAACTGTTTTTT.

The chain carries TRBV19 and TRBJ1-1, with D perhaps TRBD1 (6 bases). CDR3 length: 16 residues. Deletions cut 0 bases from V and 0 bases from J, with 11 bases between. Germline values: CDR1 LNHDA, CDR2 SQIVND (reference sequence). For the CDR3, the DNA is TGTGCCAGTAGTATAGAGGGGGGGCGGATGAACACTGAAGCTTTCTTT. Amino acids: CASSIEGGRMNTEAFF.

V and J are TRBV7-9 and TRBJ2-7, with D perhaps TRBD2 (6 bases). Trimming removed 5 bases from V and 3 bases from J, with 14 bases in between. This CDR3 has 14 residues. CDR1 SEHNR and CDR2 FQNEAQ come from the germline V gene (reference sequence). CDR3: CASSPGVGNYEQYF. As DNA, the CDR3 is TGTGCCAGCAGCCCGGGGGTCGGGAACTACGAGCAGTACTTC.

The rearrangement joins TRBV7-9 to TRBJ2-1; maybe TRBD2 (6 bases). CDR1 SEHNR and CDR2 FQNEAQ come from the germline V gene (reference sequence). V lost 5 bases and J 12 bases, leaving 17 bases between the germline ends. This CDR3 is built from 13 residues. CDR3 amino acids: CASSQEGATGQFF. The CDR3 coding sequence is TGTGCCAGCAGCCAGGAGGGTGCTACTGGGCAGTTCTTC.

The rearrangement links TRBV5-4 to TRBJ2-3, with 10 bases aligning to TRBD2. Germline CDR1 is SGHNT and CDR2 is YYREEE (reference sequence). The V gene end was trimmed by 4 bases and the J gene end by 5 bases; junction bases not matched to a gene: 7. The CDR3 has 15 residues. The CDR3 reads CASSPGTSAGDTQYF. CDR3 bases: TGTGCCAGCAGCCCCGGGACTAGCGCAGGAGATACGCAGTATTTT.

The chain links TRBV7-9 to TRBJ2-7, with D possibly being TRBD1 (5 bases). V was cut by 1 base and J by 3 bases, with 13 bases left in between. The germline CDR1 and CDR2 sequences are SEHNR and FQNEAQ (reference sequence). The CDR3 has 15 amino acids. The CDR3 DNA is TGTGCCAGCAGCTTAGGGCGCGGACAAAGCTACGAGCAGTACTTC. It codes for CASSLGRGQSYEQYF.

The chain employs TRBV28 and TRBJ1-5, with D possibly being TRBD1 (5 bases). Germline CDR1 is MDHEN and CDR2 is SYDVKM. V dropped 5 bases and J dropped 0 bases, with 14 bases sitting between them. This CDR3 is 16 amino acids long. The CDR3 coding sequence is TGTGCCAGCAGTGGACCGGGACTTAATAGCAATCAGCCCCAGCATTTT. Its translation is CASSGPGLNSNQPQHF.

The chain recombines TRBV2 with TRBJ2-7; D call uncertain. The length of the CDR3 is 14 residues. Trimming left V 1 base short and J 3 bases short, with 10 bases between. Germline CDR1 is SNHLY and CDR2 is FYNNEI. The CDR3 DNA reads TGTGCCAGCAGTGAAGGGTCTAGATACTACGAGCAGTACTTC. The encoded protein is CASSEGSRYYEQYF. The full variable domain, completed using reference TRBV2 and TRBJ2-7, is EPEVTQTPSHQVTQMGQEVILRCVPISNHLYFYWYRQILGQKVEFLVSFYNNEISEKSEIFDDQFSVERPDGSNFTLKIRSTKLEDSAMYFCASSEGSRYYEQYFGPGTRLTVT.

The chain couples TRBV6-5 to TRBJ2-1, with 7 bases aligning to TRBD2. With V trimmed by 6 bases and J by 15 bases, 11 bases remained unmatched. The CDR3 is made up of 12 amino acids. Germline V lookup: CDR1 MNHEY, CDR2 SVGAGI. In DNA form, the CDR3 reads TGTGCCAGCAGCCCCGGAGCGGGATTTTTGTTCTTC. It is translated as CASSPGAGFLFF.

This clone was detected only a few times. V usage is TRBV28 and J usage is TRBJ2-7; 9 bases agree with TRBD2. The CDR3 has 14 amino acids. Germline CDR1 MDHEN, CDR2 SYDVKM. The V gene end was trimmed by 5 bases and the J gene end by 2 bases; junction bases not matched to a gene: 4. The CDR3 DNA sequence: TGTGCCAGCAGTGTACGACTAGCGGCCTACGAGCAGTACTTC. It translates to CASSVRLAAYEQYF.

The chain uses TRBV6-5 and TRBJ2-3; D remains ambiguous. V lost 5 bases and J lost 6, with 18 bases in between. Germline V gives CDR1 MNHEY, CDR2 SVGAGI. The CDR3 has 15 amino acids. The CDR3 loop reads CASSPKLLLHDTQYF. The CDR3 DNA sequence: TGTGCCAGCAGTCCCAAGCTGCTCCTGCACGATACGCAGTATTTT.